These 21 T cell receptor beta chains were sequenced from one sample in a study of OX40 agonist ivuxolimab in advanced cancers. The repertoire was sequenced with immunoSEQ multiplex PCR; TCRdb's copy has only in-frame clones and lacks some. This sample yields more than 50,000 clones, of which approximately 84% are seen a single time; around 13% belongs to the top ten. This specimen was CD4+ or CD8+ T cells sorted from blood, taken in a trial of the OX40 agonist ivuxolimab. Receptors originate from an adult with an advanced solid tumor such as melanoma, head and neck, liver or kidney cancer.

This chain links TRBV21-1 with TRBJ2-1; the D call of TRBD2 is as the table states it, not checked on the DNA. TRBV21-1 is assigned pseudogene status. CDR3 length: 19 residues. CDR3 sequence (DNA): TGTGCCAGCAGAGCCGCCGGGACTAGCGGGAGAAAGATATCCAATGAGCAGTTCTTC. It translates to CASRAAGTSGRKISNEQFF.

The genes are TRBV5-6 and TRBJ2-5; 7 bases fit TRBD1. Looked up from germline, CDR1 is SGHDT and CDR2 is YYEEEE. The V gene end was trimmed by 5 bases and the J gene end by 0 bases; junction bases not matched to a gene: 4. CDR3 size: 14 residues. DNA of the CDR3: TGTGCCAGCAGTGACAGGGAGTACCAAGAGACCCAGTACTTC. This translates into CASSDREYQETQYF.

The rearrangement joins TRBV19 to TRBJ2-1; D gene ambiguous. V was shortened by 5 bases and J by 9 bases, with 8 bases between the two germline ends. The CDR3 has 11 amino acids. The germline CDR1 and CDR2 sequences are LNHDA and SQIVND (reference sequence). For the CDR3, the DNA is TGTGCCAGTAGTCGGTGGAGTGAGCAGTTCTTC. Translated: CASSRWSEQFF.

The chain employs TRBV30 and TRBJ2-2; D is perhaps TRBD1 (5 bases). Looked up from germline, CDR1 is GTSNPN and CDR2 is SVGIG (reference sequence). This CDR3 spans 14 amino acids. The ends were cut back, 3 bases at V and 3 bases at J, with 11 bases in the middle. The CDR3 DNA reads as TGTGCCTGGAGCACAGGACGGGACACCGGGGAGCTGTTTTTT. It is translated as CAWSTGRDTGELFF.

This rearrangement joins TRBV6-1 to TRBJ1-1; D is unresolved. The CDR3 runs 13 residues. Trimming removed 2 bases from V and 9 bases from J, with 13 bases in between. In germline, CDR1 is MNHNS, CDR2 SASEGT. CDR3 in DNA: TGTGCCAGCAGTGAAAATTGGGAAGATAAAGCTTTCTTT. Translated: CASSENWEDKAFF.

The chain joins TRBV7-9 to TRBJ2-2; the D is unclear. CDR1 is SEHNR and CDR2 is FQNEAQ in the germline V gene (reference sequence). Trimming shortened V by 5 bases and J by 1 base, and 14 bases separated the two germline ends. The length of the CDR3 is 16 residues. In nucleotides, the CDR3 is TGTGCCAGCAGCCCCCGGCAGGTACAGAACACCGGGGAGCTGTTTTTT. Translated: CASSPRQVQNTGELFF.

V gene TRBV30 combines with J gene TRBJ2-1; possible D gene TRBD2, 6 bases. This CDR3 is 13 amino acids long. Trimming stripped 4 bases from V and 8 bases from J, with 15 bases between. Per the germline V gene, CDR1 is GTSNPN and CDR2 is SVGIG (reference sequence). CDR3 sequence (DNA): TGTGCCTGGACTAACGGGGGAAGCGATGAGCAGTTCTTC. Translation gives CAWTNGGSDEQFF.

The V gene is TRBV19, the J gene TRBJ2-1; D is undetermined. Looked up from germline, CDR1 is LNHDA and CDR2 is SQIVND (reference sequence). This CDR3 comprises 15 residues. The V and J ends lost 5 bases and 2 bases respectively, with 13 bases between them. The CDR3 reads CASSVEIVPYNEQFF. The CDR3, as DNA: TGTGCCAGTAGTGTCGAAATCGTCCCCTACAATGAGCAGTTCTTC.

The gene calls are TRBV5-1 and TRBJ1-1; the D gene is possibly TRBD1 (5 bases). V was cut by 3 bases and J by 10 bases, with 16 bases left in between. The CDR3 sequence is 13 residues long. CDR1 is SGHRS and CDR2 is YFSETQ in the germline V gene. This CDR3 is CASSYGTHLGAFF. The CDR3, as DNA: TGCGCCAGCAGCTACGGGACTCACCTAGGAGCTTTCTTT.

This clone was recorded once. The same CDR3 also results from other DNA sequences found in this sample. The V gene is TRBV19, the J gene TRBJ2-2; D is possibly TRBD2 (6 bases). Deletions cut 6 bases from V and 6 bases from J, with 11 bases between. Germline-derived CDR1 and CDR2 are LNHDA and SQIVND (reference sequence). This CDR3 region has 13 residues. Here the CDR3 reads CASSPRRAGELFF. CDR3 nucleotide sequence: TGTGCCAGTAGCCCGCGGAGGGCCGGGGAGCTGTTTTTT.

This clone occurred once. The chain links TRBV6-5 to TRBJ2-5; weak D call: TRBD2 (5 bases). Looked up from germline, CDR1 is MNHEY and CDR2 is SVGAGI. The ends were cut back, 6 bases at V and 0 bases at J, with 11 bases in the middle. The CDR3 runs to 14 residues. The CDR3 DNA reads as TGTGCCAGCAGGAAAAAGGACTACCAAGAGACCCAGTACTTC. Its translation: CASRKKDYQETQYF.

The rearrangement uses TRBV29-1 and TRBJ2-1; 10 bases are shared with TRBD1. Germline CDR1 is SQVTM and CDR2 is ANQGSEA. The J segment lost 7 bases and the V segment lost 3 bases, leaving 9 bases of the junction unmatched. This CDR3 region has 15 residues. CDR3 amino acids: CSVDGRDRGDNEQFF. The DNA of the CDR3 is TGCAGCGTTGATGGGCGGGACAGGGGTGATAATGAGCAGTTCTTC.

This clone occurred a few times. This chain connects TRBV30 to TRBJ1-1; D gene ambiguous. The CDR3 is made up of 11 amino acids. Trimming stripped 2 bases from V and 11 bases from J, with 12 bases between. Germline V gives CDR1 GTSNPN, CDR2 SVGIG (reference sequence). CDR3 loop: CAWSPAVKAFF. DNA for the CDR3: TGTGCCTGGAGTCCAGCAGTCAAGGCTTTCTTT.

V and J are TRBV9 and TRBJ1-2; D is perhaps TRBD1 (5 bases). Trimming pared 6 bases from V and 4 bases from J, leaving 16 bases between. This CDR3 is 14 amino acids long. Germline V gene lookup returns CDR1 SGDLS and CDR2 YYNGEE. The CDR3 DNA follows: TGTGCCAGCACTCTAACCAGGGTGTCCTATGGCTACACCTTC. Its protein is CASTLTRVSYGYTF.

V is TRBV27 and J is TRBJ2-1, with 11 bases matching TRBD2. The CDR3 extends over 16 amino acids. From germline, CDR1 is MNHEY and CDR2 SMNVEV (reference sequence). Trimming removed 4 bases from V and 4 bases from J; junction bases left unmatched: 6. The CDR3 DNA sequence: TGTGCCAGCAGTTCCTCCGGGACTAGCGGTTACAATGAGCAGTTCTTC. It is translated as CASSSSGTSGYNEQFF.

The chain combines TRBV19 with TRBJ2-7; D gene unclear. The germline gives CDR1 LNHDA, CDR2 SQIVND (reference sequence). The CDR3 contains 13 residues. V lost 6 bases to trimming and J lost 3 bases, with 12 bases between them. CDR3 nucleotides: TGTGCCAGTAGCCCCAGCCCCGTCTACGAGCAGTACTTC. It is translated as CASSPSPVYEQYF.

This chain links TRBV15 with TRBJ1-1; D may be TRBD1 (6 bases). Germline loops: CDR1 LNHNV, CDR2 YYDKDF (reference sequence). The CDR3 runs to 14 residues. V lost 6 bases and J lost 6, with 17 bases in between. CDR3 protein: CATRNAGEGAEAFF. CDR3 bases: TGTGCCACCAGAAATGCAGGGGAAGGAGCTGAAGCTTTCTTT.

V is TRBV28 and J is TRBJ1-2; D perhaps matches TRBD1 (6 bases). V was pared by 1 base and J by 5 bases, with 20 bases between. Germline assignment: CDR1 MDHEN and CDR2 SYDVKM. This CDR3 contains 17 residues. DNA of the CDR3: TGTGCCAGCAGTTTATTTGGCCGGGGACACGGGAGTTATGGCTACACCTTC. Amino acids: CASSLFGRGHGSYGYTF.

The sample holds one count of this clone. The V gene is TRBV28, the J gene TRBJ2-7; 8 bases are a match to TRBD1. CDR1 is MDHEN, CDR2 SYDVKM, per germline. The CDR3 spans 15 residues. With 4 bases clipped from V and 3 bases from J, the junction kept 8 bases outside the gene matches. The CDR3 DNA sequence: TGTGCCAGCAGTTCCCCCGGGACAGGAGGCTACGAGCAGTACTTC. This encodes CASSSPGTGGYEQYF.

V usage is TRBV5-4 and J usage is TRBJ1-2; tentatively, D is TRBD1 (5 bases). The germline CDR1 and CDR2 sequences are SGHNT and YYREEE (reference sequence). The V and J ends lost 4 bases and 5 bases respectively, with 18 bases between them. The CDR3 loop spans 15 amino acids. The chain's CDR3 is CASSVSGGGLYGYTF. In DNA, the CDR3 is TGTGCCAGCAGCGTGTCAGGTGGGGGACTGTATGGCTACACCTTC. The whole variable domain, filled in from reference TRBV5-4 and TRBJ1-2, reads ETGVTQSPTHLIKTRGQQVTLRCSSQSGHNTVSWYQQALGQGPQFIFQYYREEENGRGNFPPRFSGLQFPNYSSELNVNALELDDSALYLCASSVSGGGLYGYTFGSGTRLTVV.

This rearrangement joins TRBV15 to TRBJ1-2; tentative D call: TRBD1 (6 bases). The ends were cut back, 3 bases at V and 0 bases at J, with 8 bases in the middle. The CDR3 consists of 14 residues. The germline V gene encodes CDR1 LNHNV and CDR2 YYDKDF (reference sequence). The CDR3 DNA sequence: TGTGCCACCAGCAGGGACAGTTCTAACTATGGCTACACCTTC. Encoded protein: CATSRDSSNYGYTF.